These T cell receptor beta chains were read from a single sample in a study of vaccination and CD4 T cells after COVID-19. Their antigens are not known. MiXCR was run by TCRdb on the PCR reads, yielding one entry per CDR3 protein. Of about 18,000 distinct CDR3 sequences in the sample, around 60% were seen once. What was sequenced was CD4+ T cells from blood, cultured in vitro. The receptors derive from a human donor who had recovered from COVID-19. CDR3s include the opening cysteine and the closing phenylalanine or tryptophan. A D gene is named only where the DNA matches it firmly. Expanded clones get a size class; other rows say once, few or many, or leave the size out.

>TRBV28|TRBD2|-|TRBJ2-7
CASSRAMAGAKLGSF
TGTGCCAGCAGCCGAGCAATGGCGGGAGCGAAATTAGGTAGTTTC
>TRBV2|-|-|TRBJ1-1
CASSERRFTEAFF
TGTGCCAGCAGTGAAAGAAGATTCACTGAAGCTTTCTTT
>TRBV6-1|-|once|TRBJ1-2
CASSLERTNYGYTF
TGTGCCAGCAGCCTGGAGAGGACCAACTATGGCTACACCTTC
>TRBV5-1|TRBD2|-|TRBJ2-1
CASSLELAGTNEQFF
TGCGCCAGCAGCTTGGAACTAGCGGGCACCAATGAGCAGTTCTTC
>TRBV14|-|few|TRBJ2-3
CASSQDGIWADTQYF
TGTGCCAGCAGCCAAGATGGCATTTGGGCAGATACGCAGTATTTT
>TRBV7-2|TRBD2|-|TRBJ2-5
CASSLARAGAETQYF
TGTGCCAGCAGCTTAGCAAGGGCGGGAGCGGAGACCCAGTACTTC
>TRBV27|TRBD1|-|TRBJ1-1
CASSLRRGRTEAFF
TGTGCCAGCAGTTTGCGCAGGGGGAGGACTGAAGCTTTCTTT
>TRBV6-2/TRBV6-3|-|-|TRBJ1-1
CASTGALRTEAFF
TGTGCCAGCACAGGTGCCTTAAGGACTGAAGCTTTCTTT
>TRBV23-1|-|-|TRBJ1-3
CASSQECRKSAIKSGNTIYF
TGCGCCAGCAGTCAAGAGTGCAGGAAGAGTGCCATAAAGAGCGGAAACACCATATATTTT
>TRBV6-1|-|few|TRBJ2-3
CASSGGLGRLSRLDTQYF
TGTGCCAGCAGTGGGGGATTGGGCAGACTCTCCAGACTGGATACGCAGTATTTT
>TRBV12-3/TRBV12-4|-|-|TRBJ1-6
CASSLGGNSPLHF
TGTGCCAGCAGTTTGGGGGGCAATTCACCCCTCCACTTT
>TRBV30|TRBD2|-|TRBJ2-7
CAWSAPLAGGYEQYF
TGTGCCTGGAGTGCCCCACTCGCGGGAGGATACGAGCAGTACTTC
>TRBV7-9|-|-|TRBJ1-5
CASSLARSGAGGNQPQHF
TGTGCCAGCAGCTTAGCCCGGTCCGGGGCAGGAGGCAATCAGCCCCAGCATTTT
>TRBV7-2|-|few|TRBJ1-2
CASSPEPNGYTF
TGTGCCAGCAGCCCCGAGCCGAATGGCTACACCTTC
>TRBV28|-|few|TRBJ1-1
CATRDRDEAFF
TGTGCCACTAGAGACAGAGATGAAGCTTTCTTT
>TRBV10-1|TRBD1|few|TRBJ1-6
CASSRDRGNSPLHF
TGCGCCAGCAGCAGGGACAGGGGCAATTCACCCCTCCACTTT
>TRBV19|TRBD2|-|TRBJ2-7
CASSMPTSGRYEQYF
TGTGCCAGTAGTATGCCGACTAGCGGGAGATACGAGCAGTACTTC
>TRBV20-1|TRBD2|-|TRBJ2-3
CSAPLRLAGVGDTQYF
TGCAGTGCTCCACTTAGGTTAGCGGGAGTCGGGGATACGCAGTATTTT
>TRBV11-3|-|-|TRBJ2-7
CASSYTRSNEQYF
TGTGCCAGCAGCTATACTAGGTCAAACGAGCAGTACTTC
>TRBV7-8|-|-|TRBJ2-1
CASSLAGTRVGNEQFF
TGTGCCAGCAGCTTAGCGGGGACAAGGGTGGGGAATGAGCAGTTCTTC
>TRBV20-1|TRBD2|-|TRBJ2-2
CSAKSGTSGHHGELFF
TGCAGTGCTAAATCCGGGACTAGCGGTCACCACGGGGAGCTGTTTTTT
>TRBV15|-|-|TRBJ1-4
CATSSAQGNSEKLFF
TGTGCCACCAGCAGCGCACAGGGAAATAGTGAAAAACTGTTTTTT
>TRBV20-1|TRBD2|few|TRBJ2-2
CSARRVGLASGELFF
TGCAGTGCTAGACGCGTAGGACTAGCCTCCGGGGAGCTGTTTTTT
>TRBV7-9|-|-|TRBJ1-5
CASSLEVGQPQHF
TGTGCCAGCAGCTTAGAGGTGGGTCAGCCCCAGCATTTT
>TRBV20-1|-|-|TRBJ1-6
CSASLPGPHNSPLHF
TGCAGTGCTTCTCTACCGGGACCCCATAATTCACCCCTCCACTTT
>TRBV27|-|few|TRBJ2-5
CASSRAEGGETQYF
TGTGCCAGCAGTAGGGCGGAGGGGGGAGAGACCCAGTACTTC
>TRBV24-1|TRBD1|-|TRBJ1-5
CATSDPTGDNQPQHF
TGTGCCACCAGTGATCCCACAGGGGACAATCAGCCCCAGCATTTT
>TRBV2|-|-|TRBJ2-5
CASSGGSKQETQYF
TGTGCCAGCAGTGGGGGGAGTAAACAAGAGACCCAGTACTTC
>TRBV10-1|-|-|TRBJ2-7
CASSGEQRYAQYF
TGCGCCAGCAGTGGTGAGCAACGGTACGCGCAGTACTTC
>TRBV7-9|-|-|TRBJ2-7
CASSFRETAEQYF
TGTGCCAGCAGCTTCCGGGAAACGGCCGAGCAGTACTTC
>TRBV5-1|-|-|TRBJ2-5
CASQLDGQETQYF
TGCGCCAGCCAACTCGATGGACAAGAGACCCAGTACTTC